This T cell receptor beta chain originates from a study of T cell changes during pregnancy in multiple sclerosis. Clones were sequenced by immunoSEQ multiplex PCR, and TCRdb holds only the in-frame ones, with some missing. The data hold tens of thousands of clones, with 92% observed a single time. The J segment lost 1 base and the V segment lost 0 bases, leaving 14 bases of the junction unmatched. The V gene's germline CDR1 is GTSNPN and CDR2 SVGIG (reference sequence). CDR3 length equals 20 residues. Sequenced here: peripheral blood, sampled in the first trimester of pregnancy. This sequence originates from a female donor with multiple sclerosis, enrolled in a pregnancy study. J is TRBJ2-1 and V is TRBV30; 11 bases align to TRBD2. CDR3 in amino acids: CAWSVIDLAGGGGSYNEQFF. The CDR3 DNA reads TGTGCCTGGAGTGTAATAGACCTAGCGGGAGGTGGGGGGTCCTACAATGAGCAGTTCTTC. The whole variable domain, filled in from reference TRBV30 and TRBJ2-1, reads SQTIHQWPATLVQPVGSPLSLECTVEGTSNPNLYWYRQAAGRGLQLLFYSVGIGQISSEVPQNLSASRPQDRQFILSSKKLLLSDSGFYLCAWSVIDLAGGGGSYNEQFFGPGTRLTVL.